Following are 27 T cell receptor beta chains from one sample sequenced in a study of blood T cell repertoires in COVID-19. Some clones are missing from TCRdb's copy, which holds only in-frame ones; the method was immunoSEQ multiplex PCR. The sample carries over 90,000 clones, 78% recorded once. The sample taken for sequencing was peripheral blood. These receptors came from a man aged 55 to 70 with active or convalescent COVID-19.

The chain employs TRBV5-5 and TRBJ2-2; 9 bases match TRBD2. Germline-derived CDR1 and CDR2 are SGHKS and YYEKEE (reference sequence). This CDR3 is built from 18 residues. The V and J ends lost 4 bases and 3 bases, in that order; junction bases with no gene match: 13. The CDR3 bases are TGTGCCAGCAGCCCCCGTGGTGGTAGCGGGAGCTACACCGGGGAGCTGTTTTTT. Protein sequence: CASSPRGGSGSYTGELFF.

The rearrangement links TRBV11-3 to TRBJ2-7; weak D call: TRBD1 (6 bases). CDR1 and CDR2 (germline): SGHNT, YENEEA. This CDR3 contains 16 residues. The V gene lost 4 bases and the J gene lost 0 bases, with 16 bases spanning the gap. This CDR3 is CASSYSQTGGSYEQYF. The CDR3 nucleotides are TGTGCCAGCAGCTACAGTCAGACAGGCGGCTCCTACGAGCAGTACTTC. The full variable domain, in which reference TRBV11-3 and TRBJ2-7 provide the parts outside the CDR3, is EAGVVQSPRYKIIEKKQPVAFWCNPISGHNTLYWYLQNLGQGPELLIRYENEEAVDDSQLPKDRFSAERLKGVDSTLKIQPAELGDSAVYLCASSYSQTGGSYEQYFGPGTRLTVT.

The sample holds a few counts of this clone. The gene calls are TRBV9 and TRBJ2-3; D is perhaps TRBD2 (5 bases). With 5 bases removed from V and 0 bases from J, the gap between germline ends came to 10 bases. The CDR3 covers 14 residues. The germline V gene has CDR1 SGDLS and CDR2 YYNGEE. CDR3 amino acids: CASSVGVSTDTQYF. CDR3 in DNA: TGTGCCAGCAGTGTGGGAGTCAGCACAGATACGCAGTATTTT.

V gene TRBV6-2 or TRBV6-3 combines with J gene TRBJ2-7, with D unresolved. Germline CDR1 MNHEY, CDR2 SVGEGT. CDR3 length equals 13 residues. Trimming left V 3 bases short and J 3 bases short, with 9 bases between. CDR3 nucleotides: TGTGCCAGCAGTTATAACAGCAACTACGAGCAGTACGTC. Protein product: CASSYNSNYEQYV.

V is TRBV6-6 and J is TRBJ1-1; 7 bases map to TRBD1. V shed 6 bases and J 1 base; nucleotides not matched to a gene: 5. This CDR3 is built from 14 residues. CDR1 and CDR2 from the germline V gene are MNHNY and SVGAGI (reference sequence). The CDR3 DNA reads TGTGCCAGCAGCAGACAGGGCAGGAACACTGAAGCTTTCTTT. Amino acids: CASSRQGRNTEAFF.

This clone was detected once. The chain combines TRBV19 with TRBJ1-5, with no clear D. This CDR3 is built from 13 residues. Trimming took 0 bases from V and 9 from J, leaving 9 bases between them. The germline V gene encodes CDR1 LNHDA and CDR2 SQIVND (reference sequence). DNA of the CDR3: TGTGCCAGTAGTATAGATCTATCGGGGCCCCAGCATTTT. It translates to CASSIDLSGPQHF. The full variable domain, completed using reference TRBV19 and TRBJ1-5, is DGGITQSPKYLFRKEGQNVTLSCEQNLNHDAMYWYRQDPGQGLRLIYYSQIVNDFQKGDIAEGYSVSREKKESFPLTVTSAQKNPTAFYLCASSIDLSGPQHFGDGTRLSIL.

This chain links TRBV30 with TRBJ1-1, with a possible D match to TRBD1 (6 bases). CDR3 length: 14 amino acids. The germline V gene has CDR1 GTSNPN and CDR2 SVGIG (reference sequence). Deletions cut 1 base from V and 5 bases from J, with 14 bases between. CDR3 amino acids: CAWSEISGVTEAFF. CDR3 DNA sequence: TGTGCCTGGAGTGAAATTTCAGGGGTGACTGAAGCTTTCTTT.

The J gene is TRBJ1-2, the V gene TRBV10-2; the match to TRBD1 covers 8 bases. There are 16 residues in the CDR3. Germline CDR1 is WSHSY and CDR2 is SAAADI. Unmatched junction bases numbered 7, after V lost 2 bases and J lost 2 bases. This chain's CDR3 is CASSEGPGQANYGYTF. The DNA of the CDR3 is TGCGCCAGCAGTGAGGGTCCGGGACAGGCAAACTATGGCTACACCTTC.

The rearrangement uses TRBV28 and TRBJ2-7; TRBD2 matches at 12 bases. Germline assignment: CDR1 MDHEN and CDR2 SYDVKM. Trimming took 5 bases from V and 2 from J; bases not matched to a gene: 4. The CDR3 is made up of 15 amino acids. The chain's CDR3 is CASSPGLAGTYEQYV. DNA for the CDR3: TGTGCCAGCAGTCCCGGACTAGCGGGAACCTACGAGCAGTACGTC.

This chain connects TRBV6-5 to TRBJ1-2; D is undetermined. The CDR3 loop spans 13 amino acids. The germline V gene encodes CDR1 MNHEY and CDR2 SVGAGI. Trimming pared 4 bases from V and 8 bases from J, leaving 14 bases between. The CDR3 coding sequence is TGTGCCAGCAGTTCCTATTTTTACTCCGGCTACACCTTC. Encoded protein: CASSSYFYSGYTF.

J is TRBJ1-5 and V is TRBV10-3; perhaps TRBD1 as D (5 bases). The CDR3 length is 14 residues. Per the germline V gene, CDR1 is ENHRY and CDR2 is SYGVKD. Trimming took 5 bases from V and 5 from J, leaving 13 bases between them. CDR3 protein: CAISLTGGDQPQHF. CDR3 DNA: TGTGCCATCAGTCTAACGGGGGGGGATCAGCCCCAGCATTTT.

This chain links TRBV19 with TRBJ2-4; D might be TRBD2 (6 bases). The germline CDR1 and CDR2 sequences are LNHDA and SQIVND (reference sequence). This CDR3 contains 13 residues. Trimming pared 6 bases from V and 7 bases from J, leaving 13 bases between. CDR3 coding DNA: TGTGCCAGTAGGACTAGGAAAGAGAACATTCAGTACTTC. Translation: CASRTRKENIQYF.

The table lists this clone with a few counts. This chain uses TRBV10-1 with TRBJ2-2; D not certain. The CDR3 runs 15 residues. V lost 2 bases and J lost 2, with 9 bases in between. Looked up from germline, CDR1 is WNHNN and CDR2 is SYGVQD (reference sequence). For the CDR3, the DNA is TGCGCCAGCAGTGAGGACCGGAGCAACACCGGGGAGCTGTTTTTT. This sequence encodes CASSEDRSNTGELFF.

The chain couples TRBV30 to TRBJ1-1; 9 bases line up with TRBD1. V lost 5 bases to trimming and J lost 0 bases; unmatched junction nucleotides: 7. Germline V gives CDR1 GTSNPN, CDR2 SVGIG (reference sequence). The CDR3 extends over 15 amino acids. The CDR3 sequence is CAWQPGTGMNTEAFF. CDR3 DNA: TGTGCCTGGCAGCCCGGGACAGGGATGAACACTGAAGCTTTCTTT. The whole variable domain, filled in from reference TRBV30 and TRBJ1-1, reads SQTIHQWPATLVQPVGSPLSLECTVEGTSNPNLYWYRQAAGRGLQLLFYSVGIGQISSEVPQNLSASRPQDRQFILSSKKLLLSDSGFYLCAWQPGTGMNTEAFFGQGTRLTVV.

Notes on this clone: Mismatch with germline at one junction end may stem from a read error. This chain joins TRBV29-1 and TRBJ1-2, with 7 bases lining up with TRBD1. Germline V gene sequence: CDR1 SQVTM, CDR2 ANQGSEA. The CDR3 loop spans 13 amino acids. The CDR3 spells CSVEGQVGYGYTF. The CDR3 nucleotides read TGCAGCGTGGAAGGACAGGTCGGCTATGGCTACACCTTC.

This clone is judged medium-sized. The chain has TRBV27 and TRBJ1-1; D may be TRBD1 (5 bases). V lost 5 bases to trimming and J lost 7 bases, with 14 bases between them. This CDR3 region has 13 residues. Per germline, CDR1 MNHEY and CDR2 SMNVEV (reference sequence). The CDR3 DNA reads TGTGCCAGCAGTACGCCTACAGGTCTTGAAGCTTTCTTT. This translates into CASSTPTGLEAFF.

V gene TRBV18 combines with J gene TRBJ1-2; a weak D match, TRBD1 (5 bases). The CDR3 consists of 13 residues. V was clipped by 3 bases and J by 6 bases, with 11 bases between them. The germline CDR1 and CDR2 sequences are KGHSH and LQKENI. In DNA form, the CDR3 reads TGTGCCAGCTCACCTAAGCAGGGTCATGGCTACACCTTC. Translated: CASSPKQGHGYTF.

The CDR3 protein is CASSSRQGASTPLHF. DNA for the CDR3: TGTGCCAGCAGCTCCAGACAGGGGGCGTCGACACCCCTCCACTTT. This chain connects TRBV7-9 to TRBJ1-6, with TRBD1 matching over 10 bases. Germline CDR1 and CDR2: SEHNR and FQNEAQ (reference sequence). This CDR3 is 15 amino acids long. The trim removed 4 bases at V and 11 bases at J, leaving 8 bases unmatched.

The rearrangement links TRBV6-5 to TRBJ1-5; the match to TRBD1 covers 8 bases. The CDR3 is 14 amino acids. J was trimmed by 7 bases and V by 6 bases; bases with no gene match: 8. Germline CDR1 reads MNHEY; CDR2 reads SVGAGI. The CDR3 loop is CASSPDRVGQPQHF. The CDR3 bases are TGTGCCAGCAGCCCGGACAGGGTTGGGCAGCCCCAGCATTTT.

The chain combines TRBV28 with TRBJ1-2; TRBD1 agrees at 11 bases. Unmatched junction bases numbered 1, after V lost 2 bases and J lost 5 bases. This CDR3 has 14 residues. Looked up from germline, CDR1 is MDHEN and CDR2 is SYDVKM. The CDR3 loop is CASSLGQGAYGYTF. In nucleotides, the CDR3 is TGTGCCAGCAGTTTAGGACAGGGGGCTTATGGCTACACCTTC.

The chain joins TRBV7-9 to TRBJ2-1; possibly TRBD2 for D (8 bases). The CDR3 is 16 residues long. CDR1 and CDR2 from the germline V gene are SEHNR and FQNEAQ (reference sequence). V gave up 4 bases and J gave up 9 bases, with 22 bases separating them. The CDR3 region has the DNA TGTGCCAGCAGCTCCAGGGGGGGGCTAGCGGGCAGTGAGCAGTTCTTC. Translating gives CASSSRGGLAGSEQFF.

The CDR3 DNA sequence: TGCGCCAGCGGGGGACTAGCGGGAGGGGTCAACGAGCAGTACTTC. Protein product: CASGGLAGGVNEQYF. This chain connects TRBV4-1 to TRBJ2-7, with 16 bases identical to TRBD2. Per the germline V gene, CDR1 is MGHRA and CDR2 is YSYEKL. This CDR3 contains 15 residues. Unmatched junction bases numbered 6, after V lost 8 bases and J lost 5 bases.

This chain joins TRBV19 and TRBJ2-5; 8 bases map to TRBD2. The length of the CDR3 is 15 residues. With V trimmed by 5 bases and J by 5 bases, 10 bases remained unmatched. Germline V gene data show CDR1 as LNHDA and CDR2 as SQIVND (reference sequence). The CDR3 reads CASSPGSGSLETQYF. CDR3 sequence (DNA): TGTGCCAGTAGTCCAGGAAGCGGGAGTCTTGAGACCCAGTACTTC.

This sequence joins TRBV4-1 and TRBJ1-5, with unresolved D. Trimming removed 0 bases from V and 6 bases from J, with 6 bases in between. CDR3 length: 13 amino acids. Germline V gene data show CDR1 as MGHRA and CDR2 as YSYEKL. The chain's CDR3 is CASSQDSSQPQHF. The CDR3 nucleotides read TGCGCCAGCAGCCAAGACTCCAGTCAGCCCCAGCATTTT.

This chain joins TRBV11-3 and TRBJ2-2, with 10 bases fitting TRBD1. V lost 6 bases to trimming and J lost 5 bases; unmatched junction nucleotides: 6. The CDR3 sequence is 15 residues long. Germline values: CDR1 SGHNT, CDR2 YENEEA. This chain's CDR3 is CASRGQGWGTGELFF. Written as DNA, the CDR3 is TGTGCCAGCAGGGGACAGGGGTGGGGAACCGGGGAGCTGTTTTTT.

The gene calls are TRBV28 and TRBJ1-4; tentatively, D is TRBD1 (5 bases). There are 15 residues in the CDR3. Germline assignment: CDR1 MDHEN and CDR2 SYDVKM. V was pared by 5 bases and J by 8 bases, with 18 bases between. CDR3 nucleotides: TGTGCCAGCAGTCCACCCGACAGAGTAGAAGAAAAACTGTTTTTT. Translation gives CASSPPDRVEEKLFF.

The rearrangement joins TRBV29-1 to TRBJ1-2; D is unclear. The germline gives CDR1 SQVTM, CDR2 ANQGSEA. With 5 bases removed from V and 8 bases from J, the gap between germline ends came to 6 bases. The CDR3 is 9 amino acids. CDR3 amino acids: CSVNEGYTF. As DNA, the CDR3 is TGCAGCGTTAACGAGGGCTACACCTTC. Using reference TRBV29-1 and TRBJ1-2 for the parts outside the CDR3, the full variable domain is SAVISQKPSRDICQRGTSLTIQCQVDSQVTMMFWYRQQPGQSLTLIATANQGSEATYESGFVIDKFPISRPNLTFSTLTVSNMSPEDSSIYLCSVNEGYTFGSGTRLTVV.